Below, 29 T cell receptor beta chains from the same sample are listed, as sequenced in a study of shared clonotypes between healthy human individuals. Here immunoSEQ multiplex PCR was the method, and the copy in TCRdb shows in-frame clones only, minus some. The data show about 1.1 million clones, 70% to 85% seen once. Sequencing was carried out using memory CD4+ T cells from PBMCs. Subset here: CD45RA-negative fraction. These receptors were taken from a man in his late teens or twenties in good health. Some clones in this sample may be carry-over from other donors' samples.

This clone was found many times. The V gene is TRBV7-3, the J gene TRBJ2-2; the D is unclear. The germline V and J ends were trimmed by 5 bases and 3 bases, with 4 bases remaining between them. The CDR3 is 12 amino acids. Germline V gives CDR1 SGHTA, CDR2 FQGTGA. CDR3 sequence reads: CASSQYTGELFF. For the CDR3, the DNA is TGTGCCAGCAGCCAGTACACCGGGGAGCTGTTTTTT.

The chain carries TRBV7-6 and TRBJ2-1, with D unresolved. Trimming removed 4 bases from V and 10 bases from J, with 11 bases in between. CDR1 and CDR2 (germline): SGHVS, FNYEAQ. The CDR3 length is 12 residues. The CDR3, as DNA: TGTGCCAGCAGCTCCCCCTTGGGGGAGCAGTTCTTC. Its protein product is CASSSPLGEQFF.

Ten or more counts support this clone. This chain joins TRBV10-2 and TRBJ1-4; D is ambiguous. V was shortened by 0 bases and J by 6 bases, with 2 bases between the two germline ends. Germline loops: CDR1 WSHSY, CDR2 SAAADI. The CDR3 contains 12 residues. Here the CDR3 DNA reads TGCGCCAGCAGTGAGTCCTATGAAAAACTGTTTTTT. Protein: CASSESYEKLFF.

The rearrangement joins TRBV27 to TRBJ2-7, with D possibly being TRBD1 (6 bases). Germline CDR1 is MNHEY and CDR2 is SMNVEV (reference sequence). This CDR3 is built from 15 residues. With 6 bases removed from V and 0 bases from J, the gap between germline ends came to 15 bases. DNA of the CDR3: TGTGCCAGCAGCCCAAGGACAGCAAGCTCCTACGAGCAGTACTTC. The encoded protein is CASSPRTASSYEQYF.

The rearrangement links TRBV5-6 to TRBJ2-7, with a weak D call TRBD2 (6 bases). Between the trimmed V and J ends, which lost 0 bases and 3 bases, there was a span of 7 bases. CDR1 and CDR2 from the germline V gene are SGHDT and YYEEEE. The CDR3 extends over 13 amino acids. The CDR3 loop is CASSLGTNYEQYF. The CDR3 DNA reads TGTGCCAGCAGCTTGGGGACTAACTACGAGCAGTACTTC.

As regards this clone: The sample carries other DNA sequences with the same CDR3. This chain links TRBV10-3 with TRBJ1-5; D unclear. This CDR3 is built from 12 residues. Looked up from germline, CDR1 is ENHRY and CDR2 is SYGVKD. The V and J ends lost 2 bases and 3 bases respectively, with 2 bases between them. The CDR3 loop reads CAISETNQPQHF. CDR3 in DNA: TGTGCCATCAGTGAGACCAATCAGCCCCAGCATTTT.

This sequence joins TRBV4-1 and TRBJ1-4; no clear D. With 4 bases removed from V and 0 bases from J, the gap between germline ends came to 9 bases. The germline gives CDR1 MGHRA, CDR2 YSYEKL. The CDR3 consists of 15 residues. This CDR3 is CASSPTLPTNEKLFF. CDR3 nucleotides: TGCGCCAGCAGCCCCACCCTACCAACTAATGAAAAACTGTTTTTT.

The rearrangement uses TRBV7-3 and TRBJ1-5; 12 bases fit TRBD1. The CDR3 contains 20 residues. CDR1 is SGHTA and CDR2 is FQGTGA in the germline V gene. V shed 5 bases, J shed 7 bases, and the junction held 21 bases outside the gene matches. CDR3 coding DNA: TGTGCCAGCAGCCTACTCCCGATGGGGACAGGGGGCGGCTTAGGGCAGCCCCAGCATTTT. It encodes CASSLLPMGTGGGLGQPQHF.

J is TRBJ1-2 and V is TRBV7-2; D is possibly TRBD1 (5 bases). The CDR3 is 17 residues long. The germline V gene has CDR1 SGHTA and CDR2 FQGNSA. Trimming stripped 0 bases from V and 2 bases from J, with 16 bases between. The CDR3 sequence: CASSLAGRVVDNYGYTF. DNA for the CDR3: TGTGCCAGCAGCTTAGCGGGGCGGGTCGTGGACAACTATGGCTACACCTTC.

With respect to this clone: A far larger clone is a single base away, which makes a read error likely. The chain has TRBV2 and TRBJ2-7, with D possibly TRBD2 on 6 matching bases. V lost 6 bases and J lost 0, with 9 bases in between. Germline V gene data show CDR1 as SNHLY and CDR2 as FYNNEI. This CDR3 spans 13 amino acids. In DNA, the CDR3 is TGTGCCAGCAGCGGGGACTTCTCCTACGAGCAGTACTTC. Its protein product is CASSGDFSYEQYF.

Only one count was recorded for this clone. The gene calls are TRBV15 and TRBJ2-5; D gene ambiguous. Germline V lookup: CDR1 LNHNV, CDR2 YYDKDF (reference sequence). V was pared by 1 base and J by 5 bases, with 8 bases between. The CDR3 totals 13 residues. CDR3 nucleotides: TGTGCCACCAGCAGAGCGATGGGTGAGACCCAGTACTTC. Translated: CATSRAMGETQYF.

This chain links TRBV28 with TRBJ1-4; perhaps TRBD1 as D (6 bases). CDR1 and CDR2 from the germline V gene are MDHEN and SYDVKM. The CDR3 runs to 17 residues. Deletions cut 3 bases from V and 7 bases from J, with 21 bases between. In nucleotides, the CDR3 is TGTGCCAGCAGTTTCTTAAGGGGGGGAAGTCCAGGTGAAAAACTGTTTTTT. The encoded protein is CASSFLRGGSPGEKLFF.

The V gene is TRBV18, the J gene TRBJ2-5, with 8 bases matching TRBD1. V lost 1 base to trimming and J lost 5 bases; unmatched junction nucleotides: 6. Per germline, CDR1 KGHSH and CDR2 LQKENI. The CDR3 spans 15 residues. The CDR3 DNA is TGTGCCAGCTCACCACAGACAGGGGACGGGGAGACCCAGTACTTC. It specifies CASSPQTGDGETQYF.

The rearrangement uses TRBV6-5 and TRBJ1-1, with a tentative D call TRBD1 (5 bases). Trimming removed 5 bases from V and 7 bases from J, with 14 bases in between. The CDR3 runs to 13 residues. CDR1 and CDR2 (germline): MNHEY, SVGAGI. This chain's CDR3 is CASSPDGAGEAFF. The DNA of the CDR3 is TGTGCCAGCAGTCCAGACGGGGCAGGTGAAGCTTTCTTT.

This clone has just a few counts. The chain uses TRBV27 and TRBJ2-3; 9 positions match TRBD2. V shed 2 bases and J 1 base; nucleotides not matched to a gene: 1. The CDR3 runs 15 residues. The V gene's germline CDR1 is MNHEY and CDR2 SMNVEV (reference sequence). The CDR3, as DNA: TGTGCCAGCAGTTTACAGCGGGAGGGCACAGATACGCAGTATTTT. It codes for CASSLQREGTDTQYF.

This chain joins TRBV18 and TRBJ2-7; D unresolved. Germline values: CDR1 KGHSH, CDR2 LQKENI. Trimming left V 2 bases short and J 1 base short, with 9 bases between. The CDR3 runs to 14 residues. The CDR3 sequence: CASSPVVNSYEQYF. For the CDR3, the DNA is TGTGCCAGCTCACCAGTTGTAAATTCCTACGAGCAGTACTTC.

As regards this clone: This sample includes further DNA sequences coding for the same CDR3. The CDR3 nucleotides are TGTGCCAGCAGTCCCGGGGGCGGCAATCAGCCCCAGCATTTT. This sequence encodes CASSPGGGNQPQHF. The rearrangement joins TRBV7-9 to TRBJ1-5; D is perhaps TRBD1 (6 bases). V shed 6 bases and J shed 2 bases, with 11 bases lying between them. Looked up from germline, CDR1 is SEHNR and CDR2 is FQNEAQ (reference sequence). This CDR3 has 14 amino acids.

Of note for this clone: Additional DNA sequences in this sample encode the identical CDR3. The chain couples TRBV29-1 to TRBJ2-2; D unclear. The CDR3 sequence is 13 residues long. V was clipped by 3 bases and J by 0 bases, with 5 bases between them. Germline V gene sequence: CDR1 SQVTM, CDR2 ANQGSEA. As DNA, the CDR3 is TGCAGCGTTGACCCCGCGAACACCGGGGAGCTGTTTTTT. It is translated as CSVDPANTGELFF.

V usage is TRBV7-2 and J usage is TRBJ2-1, with 12 positions matching TRBD2. Germline values: CDR1 SGHTA, CDR2 FQGNSA. V was clipped by 0 bases and J by 5 bases; unmatched bases: 8. The CDR3 contains 18 residues. The CDR3 bases are TGTGCCAGCAGCTTAGCGCGGCTAGCGGGAGGGAGAAACAATGAGCAGTTCTTC. Its translation: CASSLARLAGGRNNEQFF.

On this clone: Other DNA variants within this sample encode the same CDR3. The V and J genes are TRBV2 and TRBJ2-1; D gene unclear. The CDR3 sequence is 13 residues long. Trimming removed 7 bases from V and 0 bases from J, with 7 bases in between. Looked up from germline, CDR1 is SNHLY and CDR2 is FYNNEI. CDR3 protein: CASTRSSYNEQFF. CDR3 bases: TGTGCCAGCACCCGGAGCTCCTACAATGAGCAGTTCTTC. Together with reference TRBV2 and TRBJ2-1, the CDR3 gives the full variable domain: EPEVTQTPSHQVTQMGQEVILRCVPISNHLYFYWYRQILGQKVEFLVSFYNNEISEKSEIFDDQFSVERPDGSNFTLKIRSTKLEDSAMYFCASTRSSYNEQFFGPGTRLTVL.

V usage is TRBV28 and J usage is TRBJ1-2; D might be TRBD1 (5 bases). This CDR3 contains 15 residues. V gave up 4 bases and J gave up 1 base, with 13 bases separating them. Germline assignment: CDR1 MDHEN and CDR2 SYDVKM. The CDR3 region has the DNA TGTGCCAGCAGTTCGGGACCCCTGCTTAACTATGGCTACACCTTC. Protein: CASSSGPLLNYGYTF.

This rearrangement joins TRBV5-6 to TRBJ2-2; possibly TRBD2 for D (5 bases). The CDR3 is made up of 16 amino acids. Germline CDR1 reads SGHDT; CDR2 reads YYEEEE. V gave up 1 base and J gave up 0 bases, with 10 bases separating them. Here the CDR3 reads CASSLKLAPNTGELFF. The CDR3 coding sequence is TGTGCCAGCAGCTTGAAGTTAGCGCCGAACACCGGGGAGCTGTTTTTT. Full variable domain (rest looked up from reference TRBV5-6 and TRBJ2-2): DAGVTQSPTHLIKTRGQQVTLRCSPKSGHDTVSWYQQALGQGPQFIFQYYEEEERQRGNFPDRFSGHQFPNYSSELNVNALLLGDSALYLCASSLKLAPNTGELFFGEGSRLTVL.

The rearrangement links TRBV6-5 to TRBJ2-2, with D maybe TRBD2 (5 bases). Germline CDR1 is MNHEY and CDR2 is SVGAGI. Deletions cut 3 bases from V and 1 base from J, with 9 bases between. The CDR3 is 15 residues long. The CDR3 spells CASSYRRRNTGELFF. The DNA for the CDR3 is TGTGCCAGCAGTTATAGGAGGAGGAACACCGGGGAGCTGTTTTTT.

On this clone itself: A junction end diverges from the germline sequence, so it may reflect a read error. The chain combines TRBV7-3 with TRBJ2-2; TRBD2 matches at 11 bases. This CDR3 is 16 amino acids long. Germline loops: CDR1 SGHTA, CDR2 FQGTGA. The CDR3 sequence: CASSVTSGSYTGELFF. Here the CDR3 DNA reads TGTGCCAGCAGCGTAACTAGCGGGAGTTACACCGGGGAGCTGTTTTTT.

At least ten counts were recorded for this clone. The same CDR3 arises from other DNA sequences in this sample as well. This chain links TRBV30 with TRBJ1-1; no clear D. This CDR3 is built from 14 residues. Per germline, CDR1 GTSNPN and CDR2 SVGIG (reference sequence). V was cut by 3 bases and J by 4 bases, with 15 bases left in between. The CDR3 here is CAWRDSPAGTEAFF. The CDR3 region has the DNA TGTGCCTGGAGGGACTCGCCGGCGGGCACTGAAGCTTTCTTT.

This clone was seen a handful of times. V gene TRBV4-1 combines with J gene TRBJ2-5; 9 nucleotides match TRBD2. CDR1 and CDR2 from the germline V gene are MGHRA and YSYEKL. After removal of 1 base from V and 1 base from J, the junction contained 7 bases not matched to a gene. The CDR3 runs to 17 residues. The CDR3 spells CASSQVWGSGSQETQYF. CDR3 coding DNA: TGCGCCAGCAGCCAAGTGTGGGGTAGCGGGAGCCAAGAGACCCAGTACTTC.

There are many counts of this clone. This sequence joins TRBV7-2 and TRBJ2-7, with 9 bases aligning to TRBD2. The CDR3 contains 16 residues. Unmatched junction bases numbered 4, after V lost 1 base and J lost 0 bases. Germline CDR1 is SGHTA and CDR2 is FQGNSA. In DNA form, the CDR3 reads TGTGCCAGCAGCTTAGGGCTAGCGGGGACCTCCTACGAGCAGTACTTC. It translates to CASSLGLAGTSYEQYF.

This chain connects TRBV7-3 to TRBJ2-1, with TRBD2 as a possible D gene (5 bases). The CDR3 totals 16 residues. Trimming shortened V by 2 bases and J by 0 bases, and 11 bases separated the two germline ends. Germline values: CDR1 SGHTA, CDR2 FQGTGA. In nucleotides, the CDR3 is TGTGCCAGCAGCTTATTGGGCGGGTTCTCCTACAATGAGCAGTTCTTC. Its protein is CASSLLGGFSYNEQFF.

This chain connects TRBV5-4 to TRBJ1-4; a weak D match, TRBD1 (5 bases). CDR3 length: 13 residues. V shed 4 bases and J shed 4 bases, with 8 bases lying between them. CDR1 is SGHNT, CDR2 YYREEE, per germline (reference sequence). DNA of the CDR3: TGTGCCAGCAGCCCAGACAGTAATGAAAAACTGTTTTTT. It translates to CASSPDSNEKLFF.